These 7 T cell receptor beta chains share one sample of origin, sequenced in a study of shared clonotypes between healthy human individuals. Clones were read by immunoSEQ multiplex PCR, and TCRdb kept only the in-frame ones, dropping some. The repertoire consists of around 980,000 clones, with approximately 80% occurring once and the leading ten covering roughly 0.65%. The sequenced material came from memory CD4+ T cells from PBMCs. Subset given: CD45RA-negative fraction. The source is a man in his late teens or twenties in good health. Some clones in this sample may be carry-over from other donors' samples.

The chain recombines TRBV2 with TRBJ2-7; the match to TRBD1 covers 8 bases. The CDR3 runs to 16 residues. Germline CDR1 reads SNHLY; CDR2 reads FYNNEI. V lost 6 bases to trimming and J lost 4 bases; unmatched junction nucleotides: 14. CDR3 sequence reads: CASSRTSDRGIYEQYF. The CDR3 DNA sequence: TGTGCCAGCAGCAGAACGTCTGACAGGGGTATTTACGAGCAGTACTTC.

The chain couples TRBV6-5 to TRBJ2-7; unclear D gene. Germline CDR1 and CDR2: MNHEY and SVGAGI. The length of the CDR3 is 15 residues. V shed 0 bases and J shed 4 bases, with 13 bases lying between them. The CDR3 DNA reads as TGTGCCAGCAGTTACTCGTATCGGCTAAGATACGAGCAGTACTTC. Its protein is CASSYSYRLRYEQYF.

The chain is built from TRBV7-9 and TRBJ2-5; perhaps D is TRBD1 or TRBD2 (5 bases each). Germline CDR1 is SEHNR and CDR2 is FQNEAQ (reference sequence). Trimming left V 5 bases short and J 5 bases short, with 21 bases between. The CDR3 spans 16 residues. CDR3 loop: CASSRGGSGPGETQYF. In DNA form, the CDR3 reads TGTGCCAGCAGCCGTGGGGGATCGGGCCCTGGGGAGACCCAGTACTTC.

This clone came up once. The V gene is TRBV2, the J gene TRBJ2-7, with 7 bases aligning to TRBD1. The V gene end was trimmed by 9 bases and the J gene end by 1 base; junction bases not matched to a gene: 3. CDR3 size: 12 residues. CDR1 is SNHLY and CDR2 is FYNNEI in the germline V gene. CDR3 nucleotide sequence: TGTGCCAGTAGGGGACAGTCCTACGAGCAGTACTTC. Translation: CASRGQSYEQYF.

V usage is TRBV5-1 and J usage is TRBJ2-5, with 12 bases aligning to TRBD2. V lost 4 bases to trimming and J lost 4 bases; unmatched junction nucleotides: 5. CDR3 length: 15 residues. Germline V lookup: CDR1 SGHRS, CDR2 YFSETQ. DNA of the CDR3: TGCGCCAGCAGCCTCTTACTAGCGGGAGGAGAGACCCAGTACTTC. Its translation: CASSLLLAGGETQYF.

The CDR3 region is CASSNRANYGYTF. The CDR3 coding sequence is TGTGCCAGTAGCAACAGAGCTAACTATGGCTACACCTTC. The V gene is TRBV19, the J gene TRBJ1-2; D is undetermined. Germline values: CDR1 LNHDA, CDR2 SQIVND (reference sequence). V was shortened by 6 bases and J by 0 bases, with 8 bases between the two germline ends. There are 13 residues in the CDR3.

V usage is TRBV10-2 and J usage is TRBJ2-7, with TRBD2 matching 8 bases. Unmatched junction bases numbered 4, after V lost 6 bases and J lost 3 bases. Germline loops: CDR1 WSHSY, CDR2 SAAADI. The CDR3 totals 13 residues. In DNA, the CDR3 is TGCGCCAGCAGCCGACTAGCGTTCTACGAGCAGTACTTC. It yields the protein CASSRLAFYEQYF.